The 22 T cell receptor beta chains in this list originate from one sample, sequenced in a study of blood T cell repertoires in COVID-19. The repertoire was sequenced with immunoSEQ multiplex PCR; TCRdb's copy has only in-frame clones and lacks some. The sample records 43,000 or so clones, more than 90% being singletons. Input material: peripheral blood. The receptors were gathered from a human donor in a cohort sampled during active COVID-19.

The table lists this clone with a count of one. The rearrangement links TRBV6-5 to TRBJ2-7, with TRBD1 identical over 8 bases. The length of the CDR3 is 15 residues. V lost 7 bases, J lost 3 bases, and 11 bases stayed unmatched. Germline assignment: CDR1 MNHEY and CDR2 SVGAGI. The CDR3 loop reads CASKEDRDSHYEQYF. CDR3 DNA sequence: TGTGCCAGCAAGGAGGACAGGGACAGCCACTACGAGCAGTACTTC.

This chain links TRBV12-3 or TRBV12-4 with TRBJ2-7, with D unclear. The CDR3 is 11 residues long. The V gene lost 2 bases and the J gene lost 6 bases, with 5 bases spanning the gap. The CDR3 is CASSLRSEQYF. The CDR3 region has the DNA TGTGCCAGCAGTTTACGGTCCGAGCAGTACTTC.

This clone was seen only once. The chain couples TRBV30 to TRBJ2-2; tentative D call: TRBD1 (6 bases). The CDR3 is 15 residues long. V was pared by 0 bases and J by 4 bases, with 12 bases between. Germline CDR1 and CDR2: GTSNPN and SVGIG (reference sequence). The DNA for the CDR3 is TGTGCCTGGAGTGTAGTGGGGGCGGGCACCGGGGAGCTGTTTTTT. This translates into CAWSVVGAGTGELFF. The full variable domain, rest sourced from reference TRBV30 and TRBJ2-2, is SQTIHQWPATLVQPVGSPLSLECTVEGTSNPNLYWYRQAAGRGLQLLFYSVGIGQISSEVPQNLSASRPQDRQFILSSKKLLLSDSGFYLCAWSVVGAGTGELFFGEGSRLTVL.

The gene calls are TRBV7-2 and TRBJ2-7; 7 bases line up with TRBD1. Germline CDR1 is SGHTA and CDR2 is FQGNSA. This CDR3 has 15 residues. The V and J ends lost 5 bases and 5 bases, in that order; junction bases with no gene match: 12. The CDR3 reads CASSPWAGGRDEQYF. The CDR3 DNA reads TGTGCCAGCAGCCCGTGGGCAGGGGGTCGGGACGAGCAGTACTTC.

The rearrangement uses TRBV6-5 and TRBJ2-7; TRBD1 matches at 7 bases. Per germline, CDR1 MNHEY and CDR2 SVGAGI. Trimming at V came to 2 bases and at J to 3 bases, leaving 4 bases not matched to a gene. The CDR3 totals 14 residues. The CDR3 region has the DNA TGTGCCAGCAGTTACCGGGACAGTTTCTACGAGCAGTACTTC. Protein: CASSYRDSFYEQYF.

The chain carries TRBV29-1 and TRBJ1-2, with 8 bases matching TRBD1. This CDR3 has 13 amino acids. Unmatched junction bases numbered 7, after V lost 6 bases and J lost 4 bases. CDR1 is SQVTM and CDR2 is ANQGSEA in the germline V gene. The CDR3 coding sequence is TGCAGCGTGGGCCGACAGGGGAGCTATGGCTACACCTTC. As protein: CSVGRQGSYGYTF. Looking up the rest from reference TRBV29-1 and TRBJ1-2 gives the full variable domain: SAVISQKPSRDICQRGTSLTIQCQVDSQVTMMFWYRQQPGQSLTLIATANQGSEATYESGFVIDKFPISRPNLTFSTLTVSNMSPEDSSIYLCSVGRQGSYGYTFGSGTRLTVV.

CDR3 in amino acids: CASSQGDRPLGEQFF. CDR3 in DNA: TGTGCCAGCAGCCAGGGGGACCGGCCGTTGGGTGAGCAGTTCTTC. V usage is TRBV5-4 and J usage is TRBJ2-1, with TRBD1 matching over 7 bases. The CDR3 contains 15 residues. With V trimmed by 4 bases and J by 9 bases, 13 bases remained unmatched. Germline CDR1 is SGHNT and CDR2 is YYREEE (reference sequence).

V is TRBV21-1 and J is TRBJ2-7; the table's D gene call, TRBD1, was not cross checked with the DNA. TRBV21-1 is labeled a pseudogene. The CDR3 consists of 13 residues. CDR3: CASSKCRTEEQYF. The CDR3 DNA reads TGTGCCAGCAGCAAATGTAGGACAGAAGAGCAGTACTTC.

This CDR3 reads CASSPSLRGGNIQYF. CDR3 in DNA: TGTGCCAGCAGCCCGAGTCTCAGGGGCGGGAACATTCAGTACTTC. The chain combines TRBV5-8 with TRBJ2-4; weak D call: TRBD1 (6 bases). The V end was cut by 4 bases, the J end by 7 bases, with 18 bases between. The germline V gene has CDR1 SGHTS and CDR2 YDEGEE. The CDR3 extends over 15 amino acids.

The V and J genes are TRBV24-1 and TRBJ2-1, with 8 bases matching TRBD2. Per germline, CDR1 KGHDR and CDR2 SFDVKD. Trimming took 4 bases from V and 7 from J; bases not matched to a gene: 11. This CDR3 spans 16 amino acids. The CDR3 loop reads CATSEYSGTSANEQFF. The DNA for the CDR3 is TGTGCCACCAGTGAATATTCCGGGACTAGTGCGAATGAGCAGTTCTTC.

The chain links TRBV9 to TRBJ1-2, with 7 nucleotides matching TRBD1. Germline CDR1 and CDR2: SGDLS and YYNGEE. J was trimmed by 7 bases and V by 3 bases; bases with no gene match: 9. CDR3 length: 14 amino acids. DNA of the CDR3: TGTGCCAGCAGCGAGGGGGCCCGATCGGTTGGCTACACCTTC. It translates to CASSEGARSVGYTF.

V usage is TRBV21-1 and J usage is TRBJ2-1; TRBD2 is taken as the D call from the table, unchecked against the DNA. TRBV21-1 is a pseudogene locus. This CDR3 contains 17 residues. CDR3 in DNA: TGTGCCAGCAGCAAAGCGCTCACTAGCGGAACCTACAATGAGCAGTTCTTC. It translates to CASSKALTSGTYNEQFF.

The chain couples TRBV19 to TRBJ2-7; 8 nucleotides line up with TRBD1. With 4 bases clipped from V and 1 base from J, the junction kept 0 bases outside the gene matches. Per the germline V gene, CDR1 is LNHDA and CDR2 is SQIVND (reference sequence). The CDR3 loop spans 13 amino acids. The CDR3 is CASSRDRSYEQYF. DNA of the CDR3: TGTGCCAGTAGTAGGGACAGGTCCTACGAGCAGTACTTC.

The CDR3 nucleotides read TGTGCCAGCAGTTTATCCCAAAACAGGGCTTTGTTCTTC. It yields the protein CASSLSQNRALFF. The chain has TRBV12-3 or TRBV12-4 and TRBJ2-1; D perhaps matches TRBD1 (6 bases). The V end was cut by 2 bases, the J end by 15 bases, with 17 bases between. The CDR3 runs 13 residues.

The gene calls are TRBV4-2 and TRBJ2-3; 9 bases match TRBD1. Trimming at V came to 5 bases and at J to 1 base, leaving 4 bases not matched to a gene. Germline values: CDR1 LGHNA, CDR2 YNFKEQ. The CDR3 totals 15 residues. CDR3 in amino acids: CASSGRTGGTDTQYF. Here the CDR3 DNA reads TGTGCCAGCAGCGGACGGACAGGGGGCACAGATACGCAGTATTTT.

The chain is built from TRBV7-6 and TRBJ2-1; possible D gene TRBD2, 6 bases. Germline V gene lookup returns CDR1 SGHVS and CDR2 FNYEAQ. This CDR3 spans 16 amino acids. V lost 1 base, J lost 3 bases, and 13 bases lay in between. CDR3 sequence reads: CASSLDGGNYYNEQFF. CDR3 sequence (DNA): TGTGCCAGCAGCTTAGACGGGGGAAATTACTACAATGAGCAGTTCTTC.

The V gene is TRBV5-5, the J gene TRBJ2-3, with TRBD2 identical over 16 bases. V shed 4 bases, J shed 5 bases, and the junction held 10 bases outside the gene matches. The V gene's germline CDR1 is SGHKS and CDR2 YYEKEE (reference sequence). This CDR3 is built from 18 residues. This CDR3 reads CASSPSGLAGGLGDTQYF. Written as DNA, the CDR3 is TGTGCCAGCAGCCCCTCGGGACTAGCGGGGGGGCTTGGAGATACGCAGTATTTT.

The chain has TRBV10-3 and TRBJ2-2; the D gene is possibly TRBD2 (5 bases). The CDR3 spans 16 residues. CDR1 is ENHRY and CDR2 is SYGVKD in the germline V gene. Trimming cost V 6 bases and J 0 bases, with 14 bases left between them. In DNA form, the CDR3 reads TGTGCCATCAGCCCGGACTTTTCTACGAACACCGGGGAGCTGTTTTTT. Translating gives CAISPDFSTNTGELFF.

The CDR3 DNA reads as TGTGCCAGCACCCTCGGGACAGGGGTGAACAATGAGCAGTTCTTC. It is translated as CASTLGTGVNNEQFF. The chain carries TRBV11-1 and TRBJ2-1; the match to TRBD1 covers 10 bases. The junction had 8 bases not matched to a gene; V was cut back by 7 bases and J by 5 bases. Germline loops: CDR1 SGHAT, CDR2 FQDESV (reference sequence). This CDR3 region has 15 residues.

CDR3 protein: CASRVFSGSVTDTQYF. DNA for the CDR3: TGCGCCAGCAGGGTGTTTAGCGGGAGTGTCACAGATACGCAGTATTTT. V and J are TRBV5-1 and TRBJ2-3; 9 nucleotides align to TRBD2. Germline CDR1 reads SGHRS; CDR2 reads YFSETQ. J was trimmed by 2 bases and V by 5 bases; bases with no gene match: 9. The length of the CDR3 is 16 residues.

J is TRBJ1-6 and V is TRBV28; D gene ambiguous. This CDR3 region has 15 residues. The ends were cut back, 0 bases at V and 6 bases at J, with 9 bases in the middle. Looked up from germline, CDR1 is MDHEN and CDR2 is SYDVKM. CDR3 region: CASSLWAATNSPLHF. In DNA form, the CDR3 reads TGTGCCAGCAGTTTATGGGCGGCTACTAATTCACCCCTCCACTTT.

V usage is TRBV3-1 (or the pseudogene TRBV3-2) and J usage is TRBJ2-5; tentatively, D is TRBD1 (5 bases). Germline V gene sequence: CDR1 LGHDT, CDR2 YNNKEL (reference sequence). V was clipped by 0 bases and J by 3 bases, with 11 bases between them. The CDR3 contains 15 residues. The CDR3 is CASSQDTGRKETQYF. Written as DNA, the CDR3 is TGTGCCAGCAGCCAAGATACAGGACGAAAAGAGACCCAGTACTTC.